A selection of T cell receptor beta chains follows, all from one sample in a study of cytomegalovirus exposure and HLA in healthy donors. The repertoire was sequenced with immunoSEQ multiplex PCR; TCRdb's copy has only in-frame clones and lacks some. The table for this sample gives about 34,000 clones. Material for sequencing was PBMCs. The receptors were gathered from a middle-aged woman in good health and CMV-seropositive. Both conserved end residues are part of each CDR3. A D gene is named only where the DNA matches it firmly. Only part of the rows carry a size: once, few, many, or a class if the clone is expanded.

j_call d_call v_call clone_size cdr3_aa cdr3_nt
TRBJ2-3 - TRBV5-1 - CASRKEGGDTQYF TGCGCCAGCAGGAAGGAGGGGGGGGATACGCAGTATTTT
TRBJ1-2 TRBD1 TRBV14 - CASSQSGQGFYGYTF TGTGCCAGCAGCCAATCGGGACAGGGATTCTATGGCTACACCTTC
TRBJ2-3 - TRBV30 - CAWSVGGAPDTQYF TGTGCCTGGAGTGTGGGGGGGGCACCAGATACGCAGTATTTT
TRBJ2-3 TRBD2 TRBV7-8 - CASSPGLAGGRDTQYF TGTGCCAGCAGCCCGGGACTAGCGGGAGGGCGAGATACGCAGTATTTT
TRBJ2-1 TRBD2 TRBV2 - CASPPLSGRGNEQFF TGTGCCAGCCCTCCCTTGAGCGGGAGAGGAAATGAGCAGTTCTTC
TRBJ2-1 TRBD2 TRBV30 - CAWKPGGGLWNEQFF TGTGCCTGGAAACCTGGCGGGGGGCTGTGGAATGAGCAGTTCTTC
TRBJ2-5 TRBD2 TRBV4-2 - CASSQDGTSGSQETQYF TGTGCCAGCAGCCAAGATGGGACTAGCGGGAGCCAAGAGACCCAGTACTTC
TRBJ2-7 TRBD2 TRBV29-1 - CSVVGLAGATLYEQYF TGCAGCGTTGTAGGGCTAGCGGGAGCTACCCTATACGAGCAGTACTTC
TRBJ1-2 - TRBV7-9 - CASSVGLSFNYGYTF TGTGCCAGCAGCGTCGGACTCTCATTTAACTATGGCTACACCTTC
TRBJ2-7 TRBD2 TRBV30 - CAYRLAPAYEQYF TGTGCCTACCGACTAGCGCCTGCCTACGAGCAGTACTTC
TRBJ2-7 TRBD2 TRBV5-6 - CASSVDFGLAVYF TGTGCCAGCAGCGTCGACTTTGGACTAGCGGTGTACTTC
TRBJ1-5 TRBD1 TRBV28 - CASSGQGVLNQPQHF TGTGCCAGCTCAGGACAGGGGGTTTTGAATCAGCCCCAGCATTTT
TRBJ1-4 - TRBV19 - CASSTWEAEKLFF TGTGCCAGTAGTACATGGGAGGCTGAAAAACTGTTTTTT
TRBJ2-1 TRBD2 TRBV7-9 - CASSLEAGGGSNEQFF TGTGCCAGCAGCTTAGAGGCGGGTGGCGGGAGCAATGAGCAGTTCTTC
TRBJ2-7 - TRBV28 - CASSVGLGSYEQYF TGTGCCAGCAGTGTGGGACTCGGTTCCTACGAGCAGTACTTC
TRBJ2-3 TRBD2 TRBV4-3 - CASSRELAGADTQYF TGCGCCAGCAGCCGTGAGCTAGCGGGAGCAGATACGCAGTATTTT
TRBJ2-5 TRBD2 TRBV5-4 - CASSTSGAETQYF TGTGCCAGCAGCACTAGCGGCGCGGAGACCCAGTACTTC
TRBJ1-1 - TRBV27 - CASSLGGGLNTEAFF TGTGCCAGCAGTTTAGGGGGGGGTCTGAACACTGAAGCTTTCTTT
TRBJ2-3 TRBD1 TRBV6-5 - CASSNRGPDTQYF TGTGCCAGCAGTAACAGGGGCCCAGATACGCAGTATTTT
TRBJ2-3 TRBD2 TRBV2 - CASSGGASGRGTDTQYF TGTGCCAGCAGCGGGGGGGCTAGCGGGAGGGGCACAGATACGCAGTATTTT
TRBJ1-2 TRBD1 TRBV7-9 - CASSPPDRAYGYTF TGTGCCAGCAGCCCGCCGGACAGGGCATATGGCTACACCTTC
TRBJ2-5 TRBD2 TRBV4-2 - CASSQDLAGAETQYF TGTGCCAGCAGCCAAGATTTAGCGGGAGCTGAGACCCAGTACTTC
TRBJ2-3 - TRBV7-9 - CASSFVADTQYF TGTGCCAGCAGCTTCGTGGCCGATACGCAGTATTTT
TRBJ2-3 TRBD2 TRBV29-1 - CSVDELAGEDTDTQYF TGCAGCGTTGATGAATTAGCGGGAGAGGACACAGATACGCAGTATTTT
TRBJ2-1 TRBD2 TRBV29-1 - CSVEGGSPYNEQFF TGCAGCGTTGAGGGGGGGTCTCCCTACAATGAGCAGTTCTTC
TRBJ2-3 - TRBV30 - CAWSGGGTDTQYF TGTGCCTGGAGTGGCGGGGGCACAGATACGCAGTATTTT
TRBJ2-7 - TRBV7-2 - CASSPTNGGPYEQYF TGTGCCAGCAGCCCTACGAACGGCGGGCCCTACGAGCAGTACTTC
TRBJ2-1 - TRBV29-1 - CSVMSRSYNEQFF TGCAGCGTGATGAGTCGCTCCTACAATGAGCAGTTCTTC
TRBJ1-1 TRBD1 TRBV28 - CASSPLLDRGSFSTITEAFF TGTGCCAGCAGTCCTTTACTGGACAGGGGATCCTTCTCGACGATCACTGAAGCTTTCTTT
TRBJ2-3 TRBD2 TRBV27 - CASRDGLAGPDTQYF TGTGCCAGCAGGGATGGACTAGCGGGACCAGATACGCAGTATTTT
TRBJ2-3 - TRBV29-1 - CSVANFEGSPTDTQYF TGCAGCGTCGCTAATTTCGAAGGGAGCCCCACAGATACGCAGTATTTT
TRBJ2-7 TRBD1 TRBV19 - CASSRRQGFAYEQYF TGTGCCAGTAGTAGACGACAGGGCTTCGCCTACGAGCAGTACTTC
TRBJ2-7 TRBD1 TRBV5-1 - CASSPGQGAAYEQYF TGCGCCAGCAGCCCCGGACAGGGGGCAGCCTACGAGCAGTACTTC
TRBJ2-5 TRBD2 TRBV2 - CASSWAGTSGQETQYF TGTGCCAGCAGTTGGGCCGGGACTAGCGGGCAAGAGACCCAGTACTTC
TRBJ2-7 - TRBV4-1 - CASSQDPFREQYF TGCGCCAGCAGCCAAGATCCCTTCCGCGAGCAGTACTTC
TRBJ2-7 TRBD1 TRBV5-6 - CASSLERGPEQYF TGTGCCAGCAGCTTGGAGAGGGGGCCCGAGCAGTACTTC
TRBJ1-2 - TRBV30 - CAWTSGTSPGGYTF TGTGCCTGGACCAGCGGGACATCCCCCGGGGGCTACACCTTC
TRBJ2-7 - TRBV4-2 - CASSQDTGFFYEQYF TGTGCCAGCAGCCAAGATACGGGGTTCTTCTACGAGCAGTACTTC
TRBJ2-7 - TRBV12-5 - CASGLVQPGVNYEQYF TGTGCTAGTGGTTTGGTACAACCGGGAGTAAACTACGAGCAGTACTTC
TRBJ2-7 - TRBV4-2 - CASSQGLGEQYF TGTGCCAGCAGCCAAGGACTAGGCGAGCAGTACTTC
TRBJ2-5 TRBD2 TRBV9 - CASSVGGSGETQYF TGTGCCAGCAGCGTAGGCGGGAGCGGGGAGACCCAGTACTTC
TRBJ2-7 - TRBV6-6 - CASSYSQGVGEQYF TGTGCCAGCAGTTACTCGCAGGGCGTGGGCGAGCAGTACTTC
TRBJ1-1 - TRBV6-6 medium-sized CASSPMGGGREAFF TGTGCCAGCAGTCCCATGGGGGGGGGTCGGGAAGCTTTCTTT
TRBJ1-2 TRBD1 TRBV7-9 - CASSPDRARTF TGTGCCAGCAGCCCGGACAGGGCTCGCACCTTC
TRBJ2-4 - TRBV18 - CASSPDSLAKNIQYF TGTGCCAGCTCACCGGACAGTTTAGCCAAAAACATTCAGTACTTC
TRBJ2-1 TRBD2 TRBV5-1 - CASSPLWRELSNEQFF TGCGCCAGCAGCCCCCTGTGGCGGGAGTTGAGCAATGAGCAGTTCTTC
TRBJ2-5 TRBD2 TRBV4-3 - CASSRRLATQETQYF TGCGCCAGCAGCCGAAGACTAGCGACCCAAGAGACCCAGTACTTC
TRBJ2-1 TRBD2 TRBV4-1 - CASSQGPGTSGRRVF TGCGCCAGCAGCCAGGGTCCCGGGACTAGCGGACGGCGGGTCTTC
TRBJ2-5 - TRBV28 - CASSFLDSEETQYF TGTGCCAGCAGTTTTTTGGACTCCGAAGAGACCCAGTACTTC
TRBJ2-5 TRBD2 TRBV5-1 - CASSLGTSGETQYF TGCGCCAGCAGCTTAGGGACTAGTGGAGAGACCCAGTACTTC
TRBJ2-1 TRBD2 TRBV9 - CASSAPSGRAHNEQFF TGTGCCAGCAGCGCCCCTAGCGGGAGGGCCCACAATGAGCAGTTCTTC